This TCR beta chain was found in a study of molecular identifiers for immune sequencing clone quantification. Study-wide points: Highly expanded clones may be undercounted when identical TCR molecules share barcodes.

One entry per CDR3 protein results from TCRdb running MiXCR on the PCR reads. Counted here are about 510,000 distinct CDR3 sequences, 25% occurring once; the ten biggest clones make up approximately 0.76%. In this sample, this clonotype turned up many times. The antigen is unknown. The CDR3 runs to 14 residues. Trimming stripped 4 bases from V and 8 bases from J, with 14 bases between. The germline V gene encodes CDR1 MNHEY and CDR2 SVGEGT. V usage is TRBV6-2 or TRBV6-3 and J usage is TRBJ1-4, with D possibly TRBD1 on 6 matching bases. The origin of this receptor is a human donor in good health. Some libraries in this study had Jurkat cell RNA spiked in. Sample: naive CD8+ T cells from blood, with Jurkat cell RNA spiked in. Subset denoted: FACS-sorted CD8+CD4-CCR7+CD45RA+ naive T cells. The CDR3: CASSFRDNGEKLFF. CDR3 DNA: TGTGCCAGCAGTTTCCGGGACAACGGAGAAAAACTGTTTTTT.